The sequence of this T cell receptor beta chain was determined in a study of T cell repertoires in cytomegalovirus infection. Study-level background: Both a matching HLA type and CMV infection were indicated by public TCR beta signatures.

In its sample, this clonotype was seen a few times. TCRdb reanalysed the reads using MiXCR and keeps one entry per CDR3 protein. The sample consists of around 490,000 distinct CDR3 sequences, about 25% of them appearing once. The TCR comes from a human donor in good health (CMV status not recorded). Some clones in this sample may be carry-over from other donors' samples. Material: PBMCs.

Here the CDR3 reads CASNYDSNQPQHF. CDR3 nucleotides: TGTGCCAGCAATTATGATAGCAATCAGCCCCAGCATTTT. This chain joins TRBV6-2 or TRBV6-3 and TRBJ1-5; no reliable D call. The germline CDR1 and CDR2 sequences are MNHEY and SVGEGT. The CDR3 length is 13 residues. V was clipped by 7 bases and J by 0 bases, with 7 bases between them.